The 19 T cell receptor beta chains reported below all come from one sample, sequenced in a study of blood T cell repertoires in COVID-19 (dated by TCRdb to 2019 to 2021). Receptor libraries were prepared by the immunoSEQ multiplex PCR assay. TCRdb took over this immuneACCESS table, retaining in-frame rearrangements with V and J assigned. Such tables are incomplete; in checked studies, under half of the missing clones stem from an unresolved V gene, and the remainder is unexplained. The sample data list about 350,000 clones, and roughly 90% of these were observed just once. The ten largest clonotypes hold 3% to 4% of the sample. Sequenced: peripheral blood. These receptors all come from a woman aged 55-70 years with COVID-19, enrolled during active disease.

The rearrangement uses TRBV4-2 and TRBJ2-2, with 13 bases identical to TRBD2. Germline V gene sequence: CDR1 LGHNA, CDR2 YNFKEQ. J was trimmed by 0 bases and V by 4 bases; bases with no gene match: 5. The length of the CDR3 is 18 residues. The CDR3, as DNA: TGTGCCAGCAGCCTGACTAGCGGGGGGCTCTCGAACACCGGGGAGCTGTTTTTT. This encodes CASSLTSGGLSNTGELFF.

This sequence joins TRBV9 and TRBJ2-5; 9 bases fit TRBD1. V lost 4 bases, J lost 2 bases, and 6 bases stayed unmatched. The germline gives CDR1 SGDLS, CDR2 YYNGEE. The CDR3 has 15 amino acids. The CDR3 nucleotides are TGTGCCAGCAGCTTGCGGACAGGGGCGCAAGAGACCCAGTACTTC. Its translation: CASSLRTGAQETQYF.

The chain couples TRBV29-1 to TRBJ1-3; 9 positions match TRBD1. CDR1 is SQVTM, CDR2 ANQGSEA, per germline. The CDR3 totals 16 residues. Trimming at V came to 4 bases and at J to 4 bases, leaving 11 bases not matched to a gene. This chain's CDR3 is CSVAHRGTGIGNTIYF. In DNA form, the CDR3 reads TGCAGCGTTGCCCATCGAGGGACAGGGATCGGAAACACCATATATTTT.

This chain uses TRBV11-2 with TRBJ2-2; weak D call: TRBD2 (6 bases). V was cut by 5 bases and J by 6 bases, with 19 bases left in between. Germline V gene lookup returns CDR1 SGHAT and CDR2 FQNNGV. The CDR3 sequence is 16 residues long. CDR3 nucleotide sequence: TGTGCCAGCAGCCCCAGGCGGACGGACTACGCCGGGGAGCTGTTTTTT. It codes for CASSPRRTDYAGELFF.

This clone was detected only once. The chain combines TRBV5-1 with TRBJ1-4; no clear D gene. Trimming removed 4 bases at V and 10 bases at J, with 20 bases between. The CDR3 runs to 15 residues. Germline loops: CDR1 SGHRS, CDR2 YFSETQ. CDR3 in DNA: TGCGCCAGCAGCGCCGGGGAGACTTTGGTAGGAAAACTGTTTTTT. It is translated as CASSAGETLVGKLFF.

CDR3 nucleotides: TGTGCCAGCAGTATCGGCCGCGGGGCCATCCTGGAGACCCAGTACTTC. Residues: CASSIGRGAILETQYF. The V gene is TRBV2, the J gene TRBJ2-5, with a weak D call TRBD2 (6 bases). V gave up 5 bases and J gave up 5 bases, with 21 bases separating them. Germline values: CDR1 SNHLY, CDR2 FYNNEI. The CDR3 contains 16 residues.

The chain uses TRBV6-5 and TRBJ1-1; 8 bases agree with TRBD1. Germline CDR1 reads MNHEY; CDR2 reads SVGAGI. The CDR3 spans 15 residues. Unmatched junction bases numbered 15, after V lost 8 bases and J lost 7 bases. In DNA form, the CDR3 reads TGTGCCAGCCTGAACCTCCGGACAGGGAAGGGTGAAGCTTTCTTT. This translates into CASLNLRTGKGEAFF.

The chain links TRBV6-5 to TRBJ2-7, with D perhaps matching TRBD1 (6 bases). The CDR3 sequence is 13 residues long. Germline V gene lookup returns CDR1 MNHEY and CDR2 SVGAGI. Trimming removed 6 bases from V and 5 bases from J, with 14 bases in between. The CDR3 loop is CASRTGKLNEQYF. In nucleotides, the CDR3 is TGTGCCAGCAGAACAGGGAAATTAAACGAGCAGTACTTC.

This rearrangement joins TRBV7-8 to TRBJ1-5; D is undetermined. CDR3 length: 16 amino acids. Trimming took 1 base from V and 0 from J, leaving 10 bases between them. The germline V gene has CDR1 SGHVS and CDR2 FQNEAQ. The chain's CDR3 is CASSLGRTFSNQPQHF. The CDR3 DNA follows: TGTGCCAGCAGCTTAGGGAGGACCTTTAGCAATCAGCCCCAGCATTTT.

The chain carries TRBV6-1 and TRBJ2-4; D not resolved. The germline V gene has CDR1 MNHNS and CDR2 SASEGT. V was pared by 3 bases and J by 1 base, with 13 bases between. The CDR3 totals 16 residues. CDR3: CASSDVRSSAKNIQYF. DNA for the CDR3: TGTGCCAGCAGTGATGTCCGGTCCTCGGCCAAAAACATTCAGTACTTC.

V gene TRBV14 combines with J gene TRBJ1-6; a possible D gene is TRBD1 (6 bases). V lost 0 bases to trimming and J lost 6 bases, with 9 bases between them. Per germline, CDR1 SGHDN and CDR2 FVKESK. CDR3 length equals 15 residues. Here the CDR3 reads CASSQERGGNSPLHF. As DNA, the CDR3 is TGTGCCAGCAGCCAAGAGAGAGGGGGTAATTCACCCCTCCACTTT.

V gene TRBV10-3 combines with J gene TRBJ2-3; weak D call: TRBD2 (6 bases). Trimming removed 7 bases from V and 2 bases from J, with 16 bases in between. The CDR3 is 15 amino acids. Germline V gene lookup returns CDR1 ENHRY and CDR2 SYGVKD. The CDR3 DNA reads as TGTGCCATCAAGAGCGGGTCCGACCTCACAGATACGCAGTATTTT. Its protein is CAIKSGSDLTDTQYF.

This clone has only a few counts. The J gene is TRBJ1-2, the V gene TRBV19, with D maybe TRBD1 (5 bases). Per the germline V gene, CDR1 is LNHDA and CDR2 is SQIVND (reference sequence). The ends were cut back, 7 bases at V and 5 bases at J, with 20 bases in the middle. This CDR3 contains 15 residues. The CDR3 DNA reads as TGTGCCAGTAAATTATTCTCCGGGGGTGTTTATGGCTACACCTTC. It yields the protein CASKLFSGGVYGYTF.

The rearrangement links TRBV3-1 (or the pseudogene TRBV3-2) to TRBJ2-7; D is uncertain. This CDR3 spans 13 amino acids. V lost 1 base to trimming and J lost 4 bases, with 8 bases between them. Germline assignment: CDR1 LGHDT and CDR2 YNNKEL (reference sequence). In DNA form, the CDR3 reads TGTGCCAGCAGCCAAGGTTCCCTGTACGAGCAGTACTTC. Its translation: CASSQGSLYEQYF.

The chain links TRBV3-1 (or the pseudogene TRBV3-2) to TRBJ2-2; weak D call: TRBD1 (6 bases). Germline CDR1 and CDR2: LGHDT and YNNKEL (reference sequence). The CDR3 spans 21 residues. Trimming shortened V by 1 base and J by 0 bases, and 24 bases separated the two germline ends. CDR3 in DNA: TGTGCCAGCAGCCAAGTTACGCCTAAAGGGGGTACGCGGTCGAACACCGGGGAGCTGTTTTTT. The encoded protein is CASSQVTPKGGTRSNTGELFF.

This chain's CDR3 is CASSFLGANSYEQYF. As DNA, the CDR3 is TGTGCCAGCAGTTTTTTAGGGGCCAACTCCTACGAGCAGTACTTC. The gene calls are TRBV27 and TRBJ2-7, with D maybe TRBD1 (5 bases). Germline CDR1 reads MNHEY; CDR2 reads SMNVEV (reference sequence). Trimming cost V 3 bases and J 0 bases, with 12 bases left between them. The CDR3 is 15 amino acids.

The chain combines TRBV19 with TRBJ2-7, with a weak D call TRBD1 (5 bases). CDR3 size: 14 residues. V was shortened by 3 bases and J by 4 bases, with 13 bases between the two germline ends. The V gene's germline CDR1 is LNHDA and CDR2 SQIVND (reference sequence). CDR3 sequence: CASSIYQGAYEQYF. CDR3 DNA: TGTGCCAGTAGTATCTACCAGGGCGCGTACGAGCAGTACTTC. Filled out from reference TRBV19 and TRBJ2-7, the complete variable domain reads DGGITQSPKYLFRKEGQNVTLSCEQNLNHDAMYWYRQDPGQGLRLIYYSQIVNDFQKGDIAEGYSVSREKKESFPLTVTSAQKNPTAFYLCASSIYQGAYEQYFGPGTRLTVT.

This clone appeared a few times. The rearrangement links TRBV28 to TRBJ1-5, with TRBD1 matching over 10 bases. Looked up from germline, CDR1 is MDHEN and CDR2 is SYDVKM. The CDR3 runs to 16 residues. J gave up 5 bases and V 2 bases, and 6 bases lay outside the gene matches. CDR3 sequence reads: CASSLRGQGRYQPQHF. The CDR3 nucleotides read TGTGCCAGCAGTTTAAGGGGACAGGGGCGTTATCAGCCCCAGCATTTT.

The genes are TRBV5-4 and TRBJ1-2; a possible D gene is TRBD1 (5 bases). CDR1 and CDR2 from the germline V gene are SGHNT and YYREEE (reference sequence). V dropped 6 bases and J dropped 0 bases, with 15 bases sitting between them. The CDR3 extends over 15 amino acids. The CDR3 DNA sequence: TGTGCCAGCACCTCTGGGGGGGGACCTAACTATGGCTACACCTTC. This sequence encodes CASTSGGGPNYGYTF.